Presented here are 19 T cell receptor beta chains from one specimen sequenced in a study of cytomegalovirus exposure and HLA in healthy donors. Primers for the PCR totalled 60 Vbeta and 13 Jbeta. Only in-frame clones appear in the TCRdb table, and some are missing; sequencing was by immunoSEQ multiplex PCR. The table shows 180,000 or so clones, with 60% to 80% occurring only once. Material: PBMCs. The receptors come from a man aged 50-60 years in good health and CMV-seropositive.

The rearrangement joins TRBV19 to TRBJ1-6; D remains unclear. The CDR3 is 17 amino acids. The V gene lost 6 bases and the J gene lost 4 bases, with 19 bases spanning the gap. Per germline, CDR1 LNHDA and CDR2 SQIVND (reference sequence). CDR3 nucleotides: TGTGCCAGTAGAAAAGGAGGGCTCTCCGGATATAATTCACCCCTCCACTTT. Its protein product is CASRKGGLSGYNSPLHF.

In its sample, this clone was seen once. The chain employs TRBV7-9 and TRBJ2-7; maybe TRBD2 (5 bases). V lost 1 base and J 4 bases, leaving 14 bases between the germline ends. The CDR3 has 15 residues. Germline-derived CDR1 and CDR2 are SEHNR and FQNEAQ (reference sequence). The CDR3 region has the DNA TGTGCCAGCAGCTTAGGTTCAGGTCGGAGGTACGAGCAGTACTTC. This encodes CASSLGSGRRYEQYF. Filled out from reference TRBV7-9 and TRBJ2-7, the complete variable domain reads DTGVSQNPRHKITKRGQNVTFRCDPISEHNRLYWYRQTLGQGPEFLTYFQNEAQLEKSRLLSDRFSAERPKGSFSTLEIQRTEQGDSAMYLCASSLGSGRRYEQYFGPGTRLTVT.

The chain is built from TRBV30 and TRBJ1-1, with 10 bases identical to TRBD1. The CDR3 has 13 amino acids. The germline CDR1 and CDR2 sequences are GTSNPN and SVGIG (reference sequence). J was trimmed by 1 base and V by 5 bases; bases with no gene match: 1. CDR3 DNA sequence: TGTGCCTGGGGGACAGGGGCGAACACTGAAGCTTTCTTT. This translates into CAWGTGANTEAFF.

J is TRBJ1-6 and V is TRBV11-2; 7 nucleotides align to TRBD1. Germline CDR1 is SGHAT and CDR2 is FQNNGV. The trim removed 4 bases at V and 7 bases at J, leaving 7 bases unmatched. There are 15 residues in the CDR3. The CDR3 nucleotides read TGTGCCAGCAGCTATGAGGGACAGACAAATTCACCCCTCCACTTT. Translated: CASSYEGQTNSPLHF.

The V and J genes are TRBV5-1 and TRBJ2-3; 9 nucleotides agree with TRBD1. The CDR3 contains 15 residues. V trimming: 4 bases; J trimming: 5 bases; junction bases outside the gene matches: 8. CDR1 is SGHRS, CDR2 YFSETQ, per germline. The CDR3 DNA reads TGCGCCAGCAGCAGGGACAGGGCAAGAGGAGATACGCAGTATTTT. It encodes CASSRDRARGDTQYF.

The chain has TRBV7-8 and TRBJ2-1; 9 bases line up with TRBD2. V lost 5 bases to trimming and J lost 9 bases; unmatched junction nucleotides: 8. Germline-derived CDR1 and CDR2 are SGHVS and FQNEAQ. The CDR3 sequence is 14 residues long. This chain's CDR3 is CASSRGGAVGEQFF. CDR3 sequence (DNA): TGTGCCAGCAGCCGCGGGGGGGCCGTTGGTGAGCAGTTCTTC. Using reference TRBV7-8 and TRBJ2-1 for the parts outside the CDR3, the full variable domain is GAGVSQSPRYKVAKRGQDVALRCDPISGHVSLFWYQQALGQGPEFLTYFQNEAQLDKSGLPSDRFFAERPEGSVSTLKIQRTQQEDSAVYLCASSRGGAVGEQFFGPGTRLTVL.

Here the CDR3 reads CASSRPQGDTQYF. The CDR3 DNA reads TGCGCCAGCAGCCGCCCGCAGGGGGATACGCAGTATTTT. The V and J genes are TRBV4-1 and TRBJ2-3; tentative D call: TRBD1 (6 bases). Germline V gene sequence: CDR1 MGHRA, CDR2 YSYEKL. This CDR3 has 13 amino acids. V was clipped by 4 bases and J by 6 bases, with 11 bases between them.

The chain uses TRBV7-8 and TRBJ2-7; D is perhaps TRBD1 (5 bases). Germline CDR1 SGHVS, CDR2 FQNEAQ. The CDR3 is 15 residues long. V gave up 2 bases and J gave up 0 bases, with 11 bases separating them. CDR3 bases: TGTGCCAGCAGCTTAAACAGGCTGAGCTCCTACGAGCAGTACGTC. Its protein is CASSLNRLSSYEQYV.

This clone showed up just a few times. In DNA form, the CDR3 reads TGTGCCATCAGTGAGTCCACGGACTCAGCAGCCAAAAACATTCAGTACTTC. This sequence encodes CAISESTDSAAKNIQYF. This chain connects TRBV10-3 to TRBJ2-4, with D possibly matching TRBD2 (5 bases). The V end was cut by 0 bases, the J end by 0 bases, with 12 bases between. The CDR3 runs 17 residues. The germline CDR1 and CDR2 sequences are ENHRY and SYGVKD.

The CDR3 loop reads CASKDPGGWGMDNQPQHF. CDR3 DNA sequence: TGTGCCAGCAAGGACCCAGGGGGCTGGGGGATGGACAATCAGCCCCAGCATTTT. This chain links TRBV28 with TRBJ1-5; 8 bases line up with TRBD1. V shed 7 bases and J 3 bases; nucleotides not matched to a gene: 17. This CDR3 contains 18 residues. CDR1 is MDHEN and CDR2 is SYDVKM in the germline V gene.

The chain recombines TRBV7-9 with TRBJ2-1, with 11 bases fitting TRBD1. Germline lookup yields CDR1 SEHNR and CDR2 FQNEAQ (reference sequence). The V segment lost 6 bases and the J segment 7 bases; nucleotides outside the gene matches: 11. This CDR3 has 16 residues. CDR3 sequence (DNA): TGTGCCAGCAGTACGACTCCGGGACAGGGGGGTAATGAGCAGTTCTTC. Encoded protein: CASSTTPGQGGNEQFF.

This rearrangement joins TRBV5-6 to TRBJ2-6; D may be TRBD2 (5 bases). This CDR3 region has 17 residues. Deletions cut 0 bases from V and 4 bases from J, with 14 bases between. The germline gives CDR1 SGHDT, CDR2 YYEEEE. In DNA form, the CDR3 reads TGTGCCAGCAGCTTGGGACGCTCGGGATACGGGGCCAACGTCCTGACTTTC. Its translation: CASSLGRSGYGANVLTF.

The chain recombines TRBV5-8 with TRBJ1-2; 9 nucleotides line up with TRBD1. The CDR3 runs to 14 residues. CDR1 is SGHTS, CDR2 YDEGEE, per germline. V shed 4 bases, J shed 6 bases, and the junction held 7 bases outside the gene matches. CDR3 sequence (DNA): TGTGCCAGCAGCAGAATGGGACAGGGTGATGGCTACACCTTC. It specifies CASSRMGQGDGYTF. Full variable domain (outside the CDR3, taken from reference TRBV5-8 and TRBJ1-2): EAGVTQSPTHLIKTRGQQATLRCSPISGHTSVYWYQQALGLGLQFLLWYDEGEERNRGNFPPRFSGRQFPNYSSELNVNALELEDSALYLCASSRMGQGDGYTFGSGTRLTVV.

This chain joins TRBV28 and TRBJ2-1, with D possibly matching TRBD2 (6 bases). The length of the CDR3 is 14 residues. V lost 5 bases and J lost 5, with 13 bases in between. Germline V CDR1 and CDR2: MDHEN, SYDVKM. Here the CDR3 DNA reads TGTGCCAGCAGTCGCCAGGGACTCAACAATGAGCAGTTCTTC. Translation gives CASSRQGLNNEQFF.

The CDR3 region is CAWNRGAEAFF. CDR3 bases: TGTGCCTGGAACAGGGGCGCTGAAGCTTTCTTT. This chain uses TRBV30 with TRBJ1-1, with 7 positions matching TRBD1. Per germline, CDR1 GTSNPN and CDR2 SVGIG (reference sequence). Unmatched junction bases numbered 2, after V lost 4 bases and J lost 6 bases. This CDR3 has 11 residues.

This rearrangement joins TRBV4-3 to TRBJ2-1; a weak D match, TRBD2 (6 bases). CDR3 length equals 15 residues. Between the trimmed V and J ends, which lost 3 bases and 9 bases, there was a span of 18 bases. Germline CDR1 reads LGHNA; CDR2 reads YSLEER. The CDR3 protein is CASSQRGGKTSEQFF. DNA for the CDR3: TGCGCCAGCAGCCAGAGGGGAGGAAAAACGAGTGAGCAGTTCTTC.

The V gene is TRBV29-1, the J gene TRBJ2-3; a weak D match, TRBD2 (6 bases). Per the germline V gene, CDR1 is SQVTM and CDR2 is ANQGSEA. The germline V and J ends were trimmed by 5 bases and 1 base, with 13 bases remaining between them. The CDR3 has 14 residues. DNA of the CDR3: TGCAGCGTTCGGGACTGGAGAGGCACAGATACGCAGTATTTT. It encodes CSVRDWRGTDTQYF.

The genes are TRBV13 and TRBJ2-1; 9 nucleotides align to TRBD2. CDR3 size: 16 residues. V shed 5 bases and J 8 bases; nucleotides not matched to a gene: 13. Germline CDR1 PRHDT, CDR2 FYEKMQ (reference sequence). Here the CDR3 DNA reads TGTGCCAGCAGCCAAGGCGGGGGGGCCTTCATTCATGAGCAGTTCTTC. Its protein product is CASSQGGGAFIHEQFF.

The chain combines TRBV5-1 with TRBJ2-7; TRBD1 aligns across 7 bases. V shed 4 bases and J 6 bases; nucleotides not matched to a gene: 16. The CDR3 spans 16 residues. Germline V CDR1 and CDR2: SGHRS, YFSETQ. The chain's CDR3 is CASSPTGSRLRTEQYF. The CDR3 coding sequence is TGCGCCAGCAGCCCGACAGGGTCCCGTCTTCGTACCGAGCAGTACTTC.